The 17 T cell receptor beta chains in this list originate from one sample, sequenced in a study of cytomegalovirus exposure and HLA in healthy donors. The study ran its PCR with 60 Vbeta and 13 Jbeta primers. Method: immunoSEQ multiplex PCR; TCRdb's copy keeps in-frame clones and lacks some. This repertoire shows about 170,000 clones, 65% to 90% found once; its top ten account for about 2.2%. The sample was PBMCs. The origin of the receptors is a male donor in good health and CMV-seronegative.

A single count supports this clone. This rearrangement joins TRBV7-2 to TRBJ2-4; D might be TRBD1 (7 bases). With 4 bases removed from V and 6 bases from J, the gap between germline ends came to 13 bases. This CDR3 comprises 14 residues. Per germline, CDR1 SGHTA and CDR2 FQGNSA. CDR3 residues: CASSSFQGGNIQYF. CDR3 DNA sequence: TGTGCCAGCAGCTCATTTCAGGGGGGAAACATTCAGTACTTC.

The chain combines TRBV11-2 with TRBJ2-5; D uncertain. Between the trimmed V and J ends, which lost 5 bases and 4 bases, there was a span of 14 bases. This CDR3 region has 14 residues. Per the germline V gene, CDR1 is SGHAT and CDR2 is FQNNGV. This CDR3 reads CASSIGVERETQYF. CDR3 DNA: TGTGCCAGCAGCATAGGTGTAGAAAGAGAGACCCAGTACTTC. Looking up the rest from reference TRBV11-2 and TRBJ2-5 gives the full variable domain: EAGVAQSPRYKIIEKRQSVAFWCNPISGHATLYWYQQILGQGPKLLIQFQNNGVVDDSQLPKDRFSAERLKGVDSTLKIQPAKLEDSAVYLCASSIGVERETQYFGPGTRLLVL.

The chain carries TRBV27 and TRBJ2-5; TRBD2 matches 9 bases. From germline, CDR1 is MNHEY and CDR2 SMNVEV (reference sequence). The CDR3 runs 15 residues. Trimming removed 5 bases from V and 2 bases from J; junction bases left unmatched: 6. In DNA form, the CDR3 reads TGTGCCAGCAGTCCCAGCCTAGCGGGGCAAGAGACCCAGTACTTC. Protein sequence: CASSPSLAGQETQYF.

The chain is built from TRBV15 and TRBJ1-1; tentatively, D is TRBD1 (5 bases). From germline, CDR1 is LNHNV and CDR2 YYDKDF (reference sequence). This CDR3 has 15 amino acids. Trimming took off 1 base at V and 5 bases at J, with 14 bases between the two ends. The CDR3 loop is CATSRVRGGRTEAFF. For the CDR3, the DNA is TGTGCCACCAGCAGAGTTAGGGGCGGTCGGACTGAAGCTTTCTTT.

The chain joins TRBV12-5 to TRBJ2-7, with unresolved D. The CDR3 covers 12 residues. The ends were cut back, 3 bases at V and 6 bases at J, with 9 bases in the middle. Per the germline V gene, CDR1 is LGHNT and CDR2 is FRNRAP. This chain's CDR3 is CASGLEYSEQYF. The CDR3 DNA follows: TGTGCTAGTGGTTTAGAGTACTCCGAGCAGTACTTC.

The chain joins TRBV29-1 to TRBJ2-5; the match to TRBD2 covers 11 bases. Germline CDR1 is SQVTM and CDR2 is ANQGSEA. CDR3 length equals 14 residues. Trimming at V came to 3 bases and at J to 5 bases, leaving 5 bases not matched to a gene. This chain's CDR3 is CSVDPGLAAETQYF. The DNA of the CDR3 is TGCAGCGTTGACCCGGGACTAGCGGCTGAGACCCAGTACTTC.

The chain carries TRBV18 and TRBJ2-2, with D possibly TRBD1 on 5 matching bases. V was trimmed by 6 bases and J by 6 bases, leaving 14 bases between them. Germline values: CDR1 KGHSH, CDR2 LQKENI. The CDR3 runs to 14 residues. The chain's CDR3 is CASSGQSAPGELFF. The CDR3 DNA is TGTGCCAGCTCCGGACAATCAGCCCCCGGGGAGCTGTTTTTT.

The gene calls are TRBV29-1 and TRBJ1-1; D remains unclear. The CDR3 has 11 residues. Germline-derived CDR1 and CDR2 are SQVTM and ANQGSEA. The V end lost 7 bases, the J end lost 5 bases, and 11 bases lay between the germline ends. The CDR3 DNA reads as TGCAGCGGAAGGCGAGGGACTGAAGCTTTCTTT. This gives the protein CSGRRGTEAFF. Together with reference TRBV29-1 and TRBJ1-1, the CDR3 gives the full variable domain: SAVISQKPSRDICQRGTSLTIQCQVDSQVTMMFWYRQQPGQSLTLIATANQGSEATYESGFVIDKFPISRPNLTFSTLTVSNMSPEDSSIYLCSGRRGTEAFFGQGTRLTVV.

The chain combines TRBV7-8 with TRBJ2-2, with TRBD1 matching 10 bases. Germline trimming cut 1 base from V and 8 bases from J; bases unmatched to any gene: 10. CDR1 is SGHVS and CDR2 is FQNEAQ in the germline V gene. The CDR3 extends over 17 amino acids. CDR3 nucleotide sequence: TGTGCCAGCAGCTTAGTGGCTGGGACAGGGGTATATGGGGAGCTGTTTTTT. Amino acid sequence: CASSLVAGTGVYGELFF.

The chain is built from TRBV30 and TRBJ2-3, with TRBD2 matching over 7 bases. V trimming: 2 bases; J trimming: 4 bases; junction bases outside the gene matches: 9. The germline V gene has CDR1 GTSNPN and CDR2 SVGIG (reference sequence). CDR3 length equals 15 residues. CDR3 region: CAWSSGVGVPDTQYF. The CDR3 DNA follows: TGTGCCTGGAGTAGCGGGGTAGGAGTCCCAGATACGCAGTATTTT. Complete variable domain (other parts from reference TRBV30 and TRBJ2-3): SQTIHQWPATLVQPVGSPLSLECTVEGTSNPNLYWYRQAAGRGLQLLFYSVGIGQISSEVPQNLSASRPQDRQFILSSKKLLLSDSGFYLCAWSSGVGVPDTQYFGPGTRLTVL.

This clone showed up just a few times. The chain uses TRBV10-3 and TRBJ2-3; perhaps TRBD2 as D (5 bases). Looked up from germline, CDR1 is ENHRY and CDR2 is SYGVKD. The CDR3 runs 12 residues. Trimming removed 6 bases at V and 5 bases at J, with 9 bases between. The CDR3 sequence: CAIREEGDTQYF. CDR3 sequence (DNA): TGTGCCATCAGGGAAGAGGGAGATACGCAGTATTTT.

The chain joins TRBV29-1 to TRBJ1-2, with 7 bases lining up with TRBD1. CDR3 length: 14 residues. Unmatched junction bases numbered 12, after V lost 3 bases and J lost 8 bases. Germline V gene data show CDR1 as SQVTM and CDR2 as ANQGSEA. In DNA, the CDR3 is TGCAGCGTTGAGTCCGGGACAGATTATGTGGGCTACACCTTC. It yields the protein CSVESGTDYVGYTF.

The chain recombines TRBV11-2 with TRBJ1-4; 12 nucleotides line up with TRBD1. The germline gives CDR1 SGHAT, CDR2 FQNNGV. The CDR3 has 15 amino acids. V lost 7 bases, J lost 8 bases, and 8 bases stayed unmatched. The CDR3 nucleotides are TGTGCCAGCAACTCAGGGACAGGGGGCCGAGAAAAACTGTTTTTT. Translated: CASNSGTGGREKLFF.

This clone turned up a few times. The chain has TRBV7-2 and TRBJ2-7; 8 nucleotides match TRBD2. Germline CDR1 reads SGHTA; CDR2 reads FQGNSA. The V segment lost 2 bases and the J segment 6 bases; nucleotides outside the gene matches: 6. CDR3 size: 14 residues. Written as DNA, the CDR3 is TGTGCCAGCAGCTTAAGCGGGGGTTTCGGCGAGCAGTACTTC. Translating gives CASSLSGGFGEQYF.

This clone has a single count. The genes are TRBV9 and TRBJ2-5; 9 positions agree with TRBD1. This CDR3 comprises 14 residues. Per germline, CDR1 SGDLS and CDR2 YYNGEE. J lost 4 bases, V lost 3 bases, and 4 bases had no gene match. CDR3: CASSGRTGAETQYF. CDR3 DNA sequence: TGTGCCAGCAGCGGGAGGACAGGGGCAGAGACCCAGTACTTC. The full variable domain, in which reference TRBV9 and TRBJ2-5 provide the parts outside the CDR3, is DSGVTQTPKHLITATGQRVTLRCSPRSGDLSVYWYQQSLDQGLQFLIQYYNGEERAKGNILERFSAQQFPDLHSELNLSSLELGDSALYFCASSGRTGAETQYFGPGTRLLVL.

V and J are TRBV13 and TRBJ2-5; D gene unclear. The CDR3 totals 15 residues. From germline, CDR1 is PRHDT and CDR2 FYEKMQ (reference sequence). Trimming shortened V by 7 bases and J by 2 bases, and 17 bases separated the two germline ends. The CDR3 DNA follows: TGTGCCAGCAACCCCCCAGGAATGCTTCAAGAGACCCAGTACTTC. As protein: CASNPPGMLQETQYF. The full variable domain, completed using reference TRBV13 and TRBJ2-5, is AAGVIQSPRHLIKEKRETATLKCYPIPRHDTVYWYQQGPGQDPQFLISFYEKMQSDKGSIPDRFSAQQFSDYHSELNMSSLELGDSALYFCASNPPGMLQETQYFGPGTRLLVL.

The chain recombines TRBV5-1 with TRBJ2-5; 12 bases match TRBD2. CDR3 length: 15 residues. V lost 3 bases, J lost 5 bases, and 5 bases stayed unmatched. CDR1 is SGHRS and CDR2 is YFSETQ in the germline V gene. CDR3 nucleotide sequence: TGCGCCAGCAGCTCAGCTAGCGGGGGGGCCGAGACCCAGTACTTC. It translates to CASSSASGGAETQYF.